These 24 T cell receptor beta chains were all obtained from the same sample, sequenced in a study of blood T cell repertoires in COVID-19. The protocol was immunoSEQ multiplex PCR, while the TCRdb copy is restricted to in-frame clones and leaves out a portion. The sample consists of some 230,000 clones, 86% of them appearing once. The sequenced sample was peripheral blood. Receptors were obtained from a man aged 30 to 39 who had recovered from COVID-19.

V gene TRBV5-6 combines with J gene TRBJ1-2, with TRBD1 as a possible D gene (6 bases). The V and J ends lost 4 bases and 6 bases respectively, with 19 bases between them. The CDR3 spans 15 residues. Per the germline V gene, CDR1 is SGHDT and CDR2 is YYEEEE. The CDR3 coding sequence is TGTGCCAGCAGCGGGCAAGGGGGGGCTAGAAATGGCTACACCTTC. Translation: CASSGQGGARNGYTF. The full variable domain, rest sourced from reference TRBV5-6 and TRBJ1-2, is DAGVTQSPTHLIKTRGQQVTLRCSPKSGHDTVSWYQQALGQGPQFIFQYYEEEERQRGNFPDRFSGHQFPNYSSELNVNALLLGDSALYLCASSGQGGARNGYTFGSGTRLTVV.

This chain links TRBV5-1 with TRBJ2-7; 7 positions agree with TRBD2. J was trimmed by 5 bases and V by 0 bases; bases with no gene match: 5. Looked up from germline, CDR1 is SGHRS and CDR2 is YFSETQ. The CDR3 is 14 amino acids. The CDR3, as DNA: TGCGCCAGCAGCTTGGAGCGGGGAACACACGAGCAGTACTTC. Its protein is CASSLERGTHEQYF.

The rearrangement uses TRBV7-9 and TRBJ2-7; TRBD1 agrees at 9 bases. With V trimmed by 8 bases and J by 4 bases, 15 bases remained unmatched. There are 16 residues in the CDR3. Germline V lookup: CDR1 SEHNR, CDR2 FQNEAQ (reference sequence). The CDR3 spells CASGGWENRGRYEQYF. The CDR3 DNA reads TGTGCCAGCGGGGGCTGGGAGAACAGGGGGCGTTACGAGCAGTACTTC.

This clone occurred a few times. The chain couples TRBV4-2 to TRBJ2-1; TRBD2 aligns across 7 bases. J was trimmed by 12 bases and V by 2 bases; bases with no gene match: 1. CDR1 and CDR2 (germline): LGHNA, YNFKEQ. The CDR3 length is 11 residues. CDR3 region: CASSQSSGQFF. The CDR3 DNA reads TGTGCCAGCAGCCAATCTAGCGGGCAGTTCTTC.

This clone is a singleton in its sample. This rearrangement joins TRBV5-1 to TRBJ1-4; maybe TRBD1 (5 bases). This CDR3 contains 19 residues. Trimming removed 0 bases at V and 8 bases at J, with 26 bases between. The V gene's germline CDR1 is SGHRS and CDR2 YFSETQ. This CDR3 reads CASSLVFGQGEKSREKLFF. The CDR3 DNA sequence: TGCGCCAGCAGCTTGGTTTTCGGGCAGGGCGAAAAGAGTCGGGAAAAACTGTTTTTT.

A single count supports this clone. The chain uses TRBV30 and TRBJ1-3, with D unresolved. The V gene lost 0 bases and the J gene lost 10 bases, with 10 bases spanning the gap. The germline V gene has CDR1 GTSNPN and CDR2 SVGIG (reference sequence). This CDR3 has 12 amino acids. The CDR3 protein is CAWSVLQVTIYF. The CDR3 DNA reads as TGTGCCTGGAGTGTACTGCAAGTAACCATATATTTT.

The V and J genes are TRBV19 and TRBJ2-7; D perhaps matches TRBD1 (6 bases). V shed 1 base and J shed 5 bases, with 9 bases lying between them. Per the germline V gene, CDR1 is LNHDA and CDR2 is SQIVND (reference sequence). This CDR3 is built from 13 residues. The CDR3 region is CASSIGGLDEQYF. In nucleotides, the CDR3 is TGTGCCAGTAGTATAGGGGGGCTGGACGAGCAGTACTTC.

The chain combines TRBV15 with TRBJ2-1; no clear D gene. The V gene lost 1 base and the J gene lost 7 bases, with 11 bases spanning the gap. Germline CDR1 reads LNHNV; CDR2 reads YYDKDF (reference sequence). The CDR3 length is 14 residues. CDR3 in DNA: TGTGCCACCAGCAGAGCCACTGGGCTTAATGAGCAGTTCTTC. Translated: CATSRATGLNEQFF.

The genes are TRBV7-9 and TRBJ1-2; the D gene is possibly TRBD1 (5 bases). Germline assignment: CDR1 SEHNR and CDR2 FQNEAQ (reference sequence). The CDR3 extends over 14 amino acids. V was clipped by 5 bases and J by 2 bases, with 12 bases between them. As DNA, the CDR3 is TGTGCCAGCAGCCACGAGCAGGGAAACTATGGCTACACCTTC. Residues: CASSHEQGNYGYTF. Using reference TRBV7-9 and TRBJ1-2 for the parts outside the CDR3, the full variable domain is DTGVSQNPRHKITKRGQNVTFRCDPISEHNRLYWYRQTLGQGPEFLTYFQNEAQLEKSRLLSDRFSAERPKGSFSTLEIQRTEQGDSAMYLCASSHEQGNYGYTFGSGTRLTVV.

The V call is TRBV6-5, the J call TRBJ1-4, with 8 positions matching TRBD1. V gave up 6 bases and J gave up 6 bases; unmatched junction bases: 6. This CDR3 comprises 14 residues. Germline V gene sequence: CDR1 MNHEY, CDR2 SVGAGI. Here the CDR3 DNA reads TGTGCCAGCAGCCGCCGGACAGGGCATGAAAAACTGTTTTTT. This codes for CASSRRTGHEKLFF.

The chain employs TRBV28 and TRBJ2-4; D is possibly TRBD2 (7 bases). V dropped 6 bases and J dropped 1 base, with 31 bases sitting between them. From germline, CDR1 is MDHEN and CDR2 SYDVKM. CDR3 size: 21 residues. The CDR3: CASRGGARGPGGEWAKNIQYF. As DNA, the CDR3 is TGTGCCAGCAGGGGGGGTGCTAGAGGACCGGGGGGCGAATGGGCCAAAAACATTCAGTACTTC. The entire variable domain, with the rest obtained from reference TRBV28 and TRBJ2-4, is as follows: DVKVTQSSRYLVKRTGEKVFLECVQDMDHENMFWYRQDPGLGLRLIYFSYDVKMKEKGDIPEGYSVSREKKERFSLILESASTNQTSMYLCASRGGARGPGGEWAKNIQYFGAGTRLSVL.

This clone was recorded once. The CDR3 loop is CASSFFGYEQYF. The CDR3 region has the DNA TGTGCCAGCAGTTTCTTCGGTTACGAGCAGTACTTC. This chain links TRBV27 with TRBJ2-7; D unclear. This CDR3 spans 12 amino acids. Trimming took off 3 bases at V and 4 bases at J, with 7 bases between the two ends. Looked up from germline, CDR1 is MNHEY and CDR2 is SMNVEV (reference sequence).

This clone occurred once. The V gene is TRBV10-3, the J gene TRBJ1-1, with D perhaps TRBD1 (5 bases). The germline CDR1 and CDR2 sequences are ENHRY and SYGVKD. Trimming shortened V by 4 bases and J by 0 bases, and 21 bases separated the two germline ends. The CDR3 contains 18 residues. The CDR3 region has the DNA TGTGCCATCAGTGGTGGGGCAAGGGCCGGCGCCCTGAACACTGAAGCTTTCTTT. Protein: CAISGGARAGALNTEAFF.

In its sample, this clone was seen once. The chain couples TRBV4-1 to TRBJ1-3; D is unresolved. The V end lost 2 bases, the J end lost 0 bases, and 11 bases lay between the germline ends. Germline V lookup: CDR1 MGHRA, CDR2 YSYEKL. The CDR3 consists of 16 residues. The CDR3 DNA reads TGCGCCAGCAGCCAATTGGTCCGGGACTCTGGAAACACCATATATTTT. It specifies CASSQLVRDSGNTIYF.

The CDR3 DNA is TGTGCCAGTGGGACACCTTACGAGCAGTACTTC. Translation: CASGTPYEQYF. The V call is TRBV19, the J call TRBJ2-7, with D perhaps matching TRBD1 (6 bases). Trimming took off 8 bases at V and 4 bases at J, with 9 bases between the two ends. From germline, CDR1 is LNHDA and CDR2 SQIVND (reference sequence). The CDR3 consists of 11 residues.

This clone was recorded once. The V gene is TRBV14, the J gene TRBJ2-1; 10 positions match TRBD1. CDR1 is SGHDN, CDR2 FVKESK, per germline. Trimming took 0 bases from V and 5 from J; bases not matched to a gene: 7. The CDR3 consists of 17 residues. The CDR3 loop reads CASSQDKGTGANNEQFF. In nucleotides, the CDR3 is TGTGCCAGCAGCCAAGACAAGGGGACAGGGGCTAACAATGAGCAGTTCTTC.

This chain links TRBV5-1 with TRBJ1-5; 12 bases are a match to TRBD1. The CDR3 sequence is 18 residues long. J gave up 2 bases and V 4 bases, and 10 bases lay outside the gene matches. Germline CDR1 and CDR2: SGHRS and YFSETQ. CDR3 in amino acids: CASSPGTGGLEGNQPQHF. The CDR3, as DNA: TGCGCCAGCAGCCCCGGGACAGGGGGCTTGGAAGGCAATCAGCCCCAGCATTTT.

The rearrangement links TRBV24-1 to TRBJ1-3; D remains unclear. Germline V gene data show CDR1 as KGHDR and CDR2 as SFDVKD. V was clipped by 0 bases and J by 3 bases, with 5 bases between them. This CDR3 contains 14 residues. CDR3 sequence reads: CATSDLGSGNTIYF. For the CDR3, the DNA is TGTGCCACCAGTGATTTGGGCAGTGGAAACACCATATATTTT.

The chain employs TRBV5-1 and TRBJ1-1; a possible D gene is TRBD1 (6 bases). This CDR3 region has 15 residues. V lost 0 bases and J lost 1, with 10 bases in between. Looked up from germline, CDR1 is SGHRS and CDR2 is YFSETQ. The CDR3 DNA reads TGCGCCAGCAGCTTGGGACAGGCTCCGAACACTGAAGCTTTCTTT. This translates into CASSLGQAPNTEAFF.

This sequence joins TRBV3-1 (or the pseudogene TRBV3-2) and TRBJ1-6; TRBD1 matches at 7 bases. The CDR3 spans 14 residues. With 5 bases clipped from V and 6 bases from J, the junction kept 4 bases outside the gene matches. Germline-derived CDR1 and CDR2 are LGHDT and YNNKEL (reference sequence). CDR3 loop: CASSRGPVNSPLHF. CDR3 bases: TGTGCCAGCAGCAGGGGGCCTGTTAATTCACCCCTCCACTTT.

In nucleotides, the CDR3 is TGTGCCAGCAGTTCGGGACAGGGGGCTGCTGGGGCCAACGTCCTGACTTTC. It is translated as CASSSGQGAAGANVLTF. This chain connects TRBV27 to TRBJ2-6; 12 nucleotides match TRBD1. The trim removed 4 bases at V and 2 bases at J, leaving 3 bases unmatched. The CDR3 is 17 amino acids. Per germline, CDR1 MNHEY and CDR2 SMNVEV (reference sequence). The whole variable domain, remainder taken from reference TRBV27 and TRBJ2-6, is EAQVTQNPRYLITVTGKKLTVTCSQNMNHEYMSWYRQDPGLGLRQIYYSMNVEVTDKGDVPEGYKVSRKEKRNFPLILESPSPNQTSLYFCASSSGQGAAGANVLTFGAGSRLTVL.

The rearrangement links TRBV6-5 to TRBJ1-2; tentative D call: TRBD1 (5 bases). CDR1 and CDR2 from the germline V gene are MNHEY and SVGAGI. The CDR3 contains 13 residues. V shed 2 bases and J shed 4 bases, with 8 bases lying between them. CDR3 sequence: CASSYHDSYGYTF. CDR3 sequence (DNA): TGTGCCAGCAGTTACCACGACAGCTATGGCTACACCTTC.

The sample holds a few counts of this clone. The genes are TRBV18 and TRBJ1-6; the match to TRBD1 covers 12 bases. Germline V gene sequence: CDR1 KGHSH, CDR2 LQKENI. Unmatched junction bases numbered 5, after V lost 6 bases and J lost 8 bases. This CDR3 has 15 residues. The CDR3 nucleotides are TGTGCCAGCTCTGGGGACAGGGGGCGTGATTCACCCCTCCACTTT. As protein: CASSGDRGRDSPLHF.

This clone occurred a few times. The chain has TRBV29-1 and TRBJ1-2; D gene unclear. The CDR3 covers 12 residues. CDR1 is SQVTM, CDR2 ANQGSEA, per germline. Trimming shortened V by 5 bases and J by 1 base, and 8 bases separated the two germline ends. For the CDR3, the DNA is TGCAGCGTTATGATTAGTAACTATGGCTACACCTTC. Amino acids: CSVMISNYGYTF. Based on the CDR3 plus reference TRBV29-1 and TRBJ1-2, the full variable domain is SAVISQKPSRDICQRGTSLTIQCQVDSQVTMMFWYRQQPGQSLTLIATANQGSEATYESGFVIDKFPISRPNLTFSTLTVSNMSPEDSSIYLCSVMISNYGYTFGSGTRLTVV.